Each of the 24 T cell receptor beta chains below was sequenced from the same sample in a study of T-cell reconstitution after alpha-beta-depleted transplantation in children. Unique molecular identifiers were used in preparing the TCRbeta library. TCRdb fed the PCR reads into MiXCR, producing one record per CDR3 protein. The sample yields over 120,000 distinct CDR3 sequences, 8.5% to 10% seen once. The sample in question was PBMCs, mostly from graft donor cells, obtained 180 days after TCRalphabeta/CD19-depleted stem cell transplant. The receptors here all came from a female patient aged 2-9 years who had a stem cell transplant for congenital amegakaryocytic thrombocytopenia, so the T cells may come from the graft donor.

The sample holds a few counts of this clonotype. V and J are TRBV7-9 and TRBJ2-3, with TRBD2 matching 13 bases. The CDR3 totals 16 residues. Trimming cost V 5 bases and J 7 bases; bases outside gene matches: 9. Germline V gene sequence: CDR1 SEHNR, CDR2 FQNEAQ (reference sequence). CDR3 sequence (DNA): TGTGCCAGCAGCAATCCGGGACTAGCGGGGATGAATACGCAGTATTTT. Protein product: CASSNPGLAGMNTQYF. The entire variable domain, with the rest obtained from reference TRBV7-9 and TRBJ2-3, is as follows: DTGVSQNPRHKITKRGQNVTFRCDPISEHNRLYWYRQTLGQGPEFLTYFQNEAQLEKSRLLSDRFSAERPKGSFSTLEIQRTEQGDSAMYLCASSNPGLAGMNTQYFGPGTRLTVL.

This clonotype was observed a few times. V and J are TRBV29-1 and TRBJ1-1; D is unresolved. CDR3 size: 12 residues. Germline V gene lookup returns CDR1 SQVTM and CDR2 ANQGSEA. The DNA of the CDR3 is TGCATCGCGGAGGGAGTGAACACTGAAGCTTTCTTT. It is translated as CIAEGVNTEAFF.

The V gene is TRBV21-1, the J gene TRBJ2-1; the D call of TRBD2 is as the table states it, not checked on the DNA. TRBV21-1 is noted as a pseudogene. This CDR3 contains 15 residues. This CDR3 reads CASSKLYGSLVEQFF. The CDR3 DNA reads TGTGCCAGCAGCAAATTGTACGGGAGTTTGGTTGAGCAGTTCTTC.

The sample holds many counts of this clonotype. This chain links TRBV12-3 or TRBV12-4 with TRBJ2-3; D unclear. CDR3 length: 14 amino acids. V dropped 4 bases and J dropped 4 bases, with 12 bases sitting between them. CDR3 residues: CASSSNVGADTQYF. In nucleotides, the CDR3 is TGTGCCAGCAGTTCCAACGTTGGGGCAGATACGCAGTATTTT.

The table lists this clonotype with a few counts. The V call is TRBV6-1, the J call TRBJ2-3, with 8 bases that match TRBD2. Germline CDR1 MNHNS, CDR2 SASEGT. This CDR3 contains 17 residues. V lost 5 bases, J lost 7 bases, and 17 bases stayed unmatched. The CDR3 DNA sequence: TGTGCCAGCAGTCAACGACGGGAGGGGAGGGGTGTGAATACGCAGTATTTT. It is translated as CASSQRREGRGVNTQYF.

This clonotype was counted many times. The V gene is TRBV20-1, the J gene TRBJ2-1; D is perhaps TRBD2 (6 bases). The V end lost 7 bases, the J end lost 7 bases, and 11 bases lay between the germline ends. From germline, CDR1 is DFQATT and CDR2 SNEGSKA (reference sequence). The CDR3 sequence is 11 residues long. The CDR3 region is CSVREWNEQFF. CDR3 DNA sequence: TGCAGTGTACGGGAGTGGAATGAGCAGTTCTTC.

Only one count was recorded for this clonotype. One end of the junction does not line up with germline, which may come from a read error. The CDR3 bases are TGCTGTGCTAGAGATTGGAGACTAGCGGGGGAAACCGGGGAGCTGTTTTTT. Residues: CCARDWRLAGETGELFF. The V gene is TRBV20-1, the J gene TRBJ2-2, with TRBD2 identical over 12 bases. Germline CDR1 and CDR2: DFQATT and SNEGSKA (reference sequence). The CDR3 consists of 17 residues.

This clonotype showed up many times. This chain links TRBV14 with TRBJ2-6; 11 nucleotides align to TRBD1. This CDR3 has 18 residues. In germline, CDR1 is SGHDN, CDR2 FVKESK. V trimming: 3 bases; J trimming: 1 base; junction bases outside the gene matches: 5. The CDR3 bases are TGTGCCAGCAGCCACCGGACAGGGGGCGGATCTGGGGCCAACGTCCTGACTTTC. This translates into CASSHRTGGGSGANVLTF. Supplemented by reference TRBV14 and TRBJ2-6, the full variable domain reads EAGVTQFPSHSVIEKGQTVTLRCDPISGHDNLYWYRRVMGKEIKFLLHFVKESKQDESGMPNNRFLAERTGGTYSTLKVQPAELEDSGVYFCASSHRTGGGSGANVLTFGAGSRLTVL.

This clonotype showed up many times. This chain uses TRBV28 with TRBJ2-3; unclear D gene. Germline CDR1 reads MDHEN; CDR2 reads SYDVKM. The CDR3 spans 12 residues. V lost 1 base to trimming and J lost 5 bases, with 4 bases between them. This chain's CDR3 is CASSLFGDTQYF. CDR3 nucleotide sequence: TGTGCCAGCAGTTTATTTGGAGATACGCAGTATTTT.

This clonotype was detected ten times or more. The gene calls are TRBV29-1 and TRBJ2-6, with TRBD1 as a possible D gene (6 bases). V was trimmed by 8 bases and J by 0 bases, leaving 11 bases between them. Germline-derived CDR1 and CDR2 are SQVTM and ANQGSEA. The CDR3 has 14 amino acids. DNA of the CDR3: TGCAGCTCAGAGGACAGCTCTGGGGCCAACGTCCTGACTTTC. Encoded protein: CSSEDSSGANVLTF.

This clonotype was detected only a few times. The rearrangement joins TRBV5-1 to TRBJ2-5; D ambiguous. CDR3 size: 13 residues. The germline V gene encodes CDR1 SGHRS and CDR2 YFSETQ. V was clipped by 4 bases and J by 4 bases, with 11 bases between them. The CDR3 bases are TGCGCCAGCAGCCAGGTTGGTTCAGAGACCCAGTACTTC. Its translation: CASSQVGSETQYF.

Many counts were recorded for this clonotype. The chain couples TRBV12-3 or TRBV12-4 to TRBJ2-2; D is undetermined. V lost 4 bases and J 2 bases, leaving 14 bases between the germline ends. This CDR3 is 16 amino acids long. In DNA form, the CDR3 reads TGTGCCAGCAGTTCCGGTCGTGGGCCAAACACCGGGGAGCTGTTTTTT. It encodes CASSSGRGPNTGELFF.

This clonotype has a count of ten or more. The chain recombines TRBV5-1 with TRBJ1-1; no clear D gene. The CDR3 length is 13 residues. The germline V gene encodes CDR1 SGHRS and CDR2 YFSETQ. V was cut by 7 bases and J by 1 base, with 11 bases left in between. The CDR3: CASGLVENTEAFF. DNA of the CDR3: TGCGCCAGCGGACTAGTTGAGAACACTGAAGCTTTCTTT.

This chain uses TRBV7-9 with TRBJ2-7; a weak D match, TRBD2 (5 bases). V dropped 8 bases and J dropped 6 bases, with 17 bases sitting between them. Germline V gene sequence: CDR1 SEHNR, CDR2 FQNEAQ (reference sequence). The CDR3 runs 13 residues. The CDR3: CASGPGLVCEQYF. As DNA, the CDR3 is TGTGCCAGCGGCCCCGGACTGGTCTGCGAGCAGTACTTC.

This clonotype appeared many times. The J gene is TRBJ2-3, the V gene TRBV5-5; 9 bases fit TRBD2. CDR3 length: 16 residues. Trimming at V came to 4 bases and at J to 3 bases, leaving 9 bases not matched to a gene. Germline V gene lookup returns CDR1 SGHKS and CDR2 YYEKEE (reference sequence). In DNA form, the CDR3 reads TGTGCCAGCAGCCTGGGCCCAGCGGGAGGAACAGATACGCAGTATTTT. Translating it yields CASSLGPAGGTDTQYF.

This clonotype was observed many times. V and J are TRBV6-1 and TRBJ1-1, with 12 bases identical to TRBD1. In germline, CDR1 is MNHNS, CDR2 SASEGT. The J segment lost 6 bases and the V segment lost 6 bases, leaving 5 bases of the junction unmatched. CDR3 length: 14 amino acids. The CDR3 reads CASRSGTGGPEAFF. The CDR3 DNA reads TGTGCCAGCAGATCCGGGACAGGGGGCCCTGAAGCTTTCTTT.

The chain has TRBV2 and TRBJ2-7; no clear D gene. Germline V CDR1 and CDR2: SNHLY, FYNNEI. Trimming shortened V by 7 bases and J by 1 base, and 11 bases separated the two germline ends. The CDR3 extends over 13 amino acids. CDR3 sequence (DNA): TGTGCCAGCATGACTGACATGTCCTACGAGCAGTACTTC. Amino acids: CASMTDMSYEQYF.

The CDR3 DNA reads TGTGCCAGCAGCGTACACCAGGGCAACACCATATATTTT. It is translated as CASSVHQGNTIYF. The rearrangement joins TRBV7-6 to TRBJ1-3, with D possibly being TRBD1 (5 bases). CDR3 length equals 13 residues. Germline V lookup: CDR1 SGHVS, CDR2 FNYEAQ. V dropped 5 bases and J dropped 7 bases, with 12 bases sitting between them.

Ten or more counts support this clonotype. This rearrangement joins TRBV29-1 to TRBJ2-7; 7 nucleotides agree with TRBD2. The junction had 11 bases not matched to a gene; V was cut back by 4 bases and J by 2 bases. The CDR3 is 15 amino acids. CDR1 SQVTM and CDR2 ANQGSEA come from the germline V gene. The CDR3 region has the DNA TGCAGCGTTGGCAAACGGCTAGCGGCGCCCTACGAGCAGTACTTC. Translation gives CSVGKRLAAPYEQYF.

This clonotype was seen only a few times. The chain employs TRBV27 and TRBJ2-1; D is uncertain. The CDR3 contains 13 residues. Per the germline V gene, CDR1 is MNHEY and CDR2 is SMNVEV (reference sequence). This chain's CDR3 is CVFPTGFRDEQFF. DNA for the CDR3: TGTGTTTTTCCCACCGGGTTTCGGGATGAGCAGTTCTTC.

This clonotype was found many times. This CDR3 reads CASSYSSLAGLATNEKLFF. CDR3 bases: TGTGCCAGCAGTTACTCGAGTCTGGCAGGCCTTGCAACTAATGAAAAACTGTTTTTT. This chain joins TRBV6-5 and TRBJ1-4, with D uncertain. The CDR3 covers 19 residues. Trimming removed 0 bases at V and 0 bases at J, with 17 bases between. The germline V gene has CDR1 MNHEY and CDR2 SVGAGI.

Only a few counts were recorded for this clonotype. This chain connects TRBV12-3 or TRBV12-4 to TRBJ2-1; 7 bases fit TRBD2. The CDR3 runs 15 residues. V lost 6 bases to trimming and J lost 8 bases; unmatched junction nucleotides: 13. CDR3 sequence: CASSPRESVSDEQFF. The DNA of the CDR3 is TGTGCCAGCAGCCCGCGGGAGTCGGTAAGCGATGAGCAGTTCTTC.

The V gene is TRBV28, the J gene TRBJ1-2; D is perhaps TRBD1 (5 bases). The V end lost 5 bases, the J end lost 4 bases, and 17 bases lay between the germline ends. In germline, CDR1 is MDHEN, CDR2 SYDVKM. This CDR3 has 15 amino acids. The CDR3 here is CASSASGGGSYGYTF. Here the CDR3 DNA reads TGTGCCAGCAGTGCCTCGGGCGGGGGATCCTATGGCTACACCTTC.

The CDR3 reads CSAPLGSVGNTIYF. CDR3 DNA: TGCAGTGCCCCCTTAGGGAGCGTTGGAAACACCATATATTTT. The genes are TRBV20-1 and TRBJ1-3; D is ambiguous. The V end lost 6 bases, the J end lost 3 bases, and 15 bases lay between the germline ends. Per the germline V gene, CDR1 is DFQATT and CDR2 is SNEGSKA (reference sequence). This CDR3 is 14 amino acids long.